The 32 T cell receptor beta chains listed next were all sequenced from one sample in a study of T cell responses to AZD1222 COVID-19 vaccine. Method: immunoSEQ multiplex PCR; TCRdb's copy keeps in-frame clones and lacks some. The sample consists of some 64,000 clones, 84% of them appearing once. The sample in question was peripheral blood, obtained on day 0 of AZD1222 vaccination. The receptor set was obtained from an adult in good health.

The chain carries TRBV5-6 and TRBJ2-3; D may be TRBD2 (6 bases). The V gene lost 0 bases and the J gene lost 1 base, with 9 bases spanning the gap. This CDR3 has 15 residues. Germline V gene lookup returns CDR1 SGHDT and CDR2 YYEEEE. The CDR3 DNA sequence: TGTGCCAGCAGCTTGGCTGGCGGGGGCACAGATACGCAGTATTTT. It translates to CASSLAGGGTDTQYF.

V and J are TRBV13 and TRBJ2-3; TRBD2 aligns across 13 bases. The V and J ends lost 5 bases and 4 bases, in that order; junction bases with no gene match: 6. Per the germline V gene, CDR1 is PRHDT and CDR2 is FYEKMQ (reference sequence). There are 16 residues in the CDR3. The CDR3 DNA is TGTGCCAGCAGCATTCTACTAGCGGGGGGGCCAGATACGCAGTATTTT. Translating it yields CASSILLAGGPDTQYF.

This chain connects TRBV30 to TRBJ2-7; 10 bases are a match to TRBD1. The V segment lost 5 bases and the J segment 4 bases; nucleotides outside the gene matches: 5. Germline V lookup: CDR1 GTSNPN, CDR2 SVGIG (reference sequence). This CDR3 is built from 13 residues. DNA for the CDR3: TGTGCCTGGCTGGACAGGGGGATGTACGAGCAGTACTTC. It translates to CAWLDRGMYEQYF.

The chain is built from TRBV30 and TRBJ2-7; D is perhaps TRBD1 (6 bases). Germline CDR1 reads GTSNPN; CDR2 reads SVGIG (reference sequence). This CDR3 has 13 residues. The V end lost 1 base, the J end lost 4 bases, and 11 bases lay between the germline ends. The CDR3 region is CAWSEGRGYEQYF. In DNA, the CDR3 is TGTGCCTGGAGTGAGGGCAGGGGTTACGAGCAGTACTTC. The full variable domain, with the rest looked up from reference TRBV30 and TRBJ2-7, is SQTIHQWPATLVQPVGSPLSLECTVEGTSNPNLYWYRQAAGRGLQLLFYSVGIGQISSEVPQNLSASRPQDRQFILSSKKLLLSDSGFYLCAWSEGRGYEQYFGPGTRLTVT.

The chain uses TRBV19 and TRBJ1-5; possible D gene TRBD1, 5 bases. The V gene's germline CDR1 is LNHDA and CDR2 SQIVND (reference sequence). The V end was cut by 6 bases, the J end by 7 bases, with 19 bases between. This CDR3 comprises 15 residues. The CDR3 region is CASSRAGQGTQPQHF. As DNA, the CDR3 is TGTGCCAGTAGCCGCGCGGGTCAGGGTACGCAGCCCCAGCATTTT.

This chain links TRBV7-9 with TRBJ1-6; D is unclear. Germline V CDR1 and CDR2: SEHNR, FQNEAQ (reference sequence). The length of the CDR3 is 13 residues. V shed 5 bases and J shed 9 bases, with 11 bases lying between them. The DNA of the CDR3 is TGTGCCAGCAGCGGCACTGTGGCTTCACCCCTCCACTTT. Protein sequence: CASSGTVASPLHF.

The chain links TRBV18 to TRBJ2-7, with D uncertain. The V and J ends lost 6 bases and 1 base respectively, with 4 bases between them. CDR1 is KGHSH, CDR2 LQKENI, per germline. The CDR3 consists of 11 residues. The CDR3 sequence is CASSDSYEQYF. The CDR3 nucleotides read TGTGCCAGCTCCGATTCCTACGAGCAGTACTTC.

The CDR3 loop reads CAAQGEGQPQHF. CDR3 coding DNA: TGTGCGGCCCAGGGGGAGGGTCAGCCCCAGCATTTT. The chain has TRBV30 and TRBJ1-5; 7 bases fit TRBD1. The CDR3 spans 12 residues. CDR1 and CDR2 (germline): GTSNPN, SVGIG (reference sequence).

The rearrangement links TRBV7-9 to TRBJ1-2, with D possibly TRBD1 on 5 matching bases. Trimming took off 7 bases at V and 1 base at J, with 16 bases between the two ends. This CDR3 is 15 amino acids long. Germline V lookup: CDR1 SEHNR, CDR2 FQNEAQ (reference sequence). CDR3 nucleotides: TGTGCCAGCACCCTAGGGGCAGGAGTTAACTATGGCTACACCTTC. Its translation is CASTLGAGVNYGYTF. The full variable domain, rest sourced from reference TRBV7-9 and TRBJ1-2, is DTGVSQNPRHKITKRGQNVTFRCDPISEHNRLYWYRQTLGQGPEFLTYFQNEAQLEKSRLLSDRFSAERPKGSFSTLEIQRTEQGDSAMYLCASTLGAGVNYGYTFGSGTRLTVV.

This clone is a singleton in its sample. The chain combines TRBV29-1 with TRBJ2-1, with D unresolved. The germline V and J ends were trimmed by 5 bases and 6 bases, with 5 bases remaining between them. Per the germline V gene, CDR1 is SQVTM and CDR2 is ANQGSEA. This CDR3 has 10 amino acids. The CDR3 region is CSVQVNEQFF. The CDR3 bases are TGCAGCGTTCAGGTCAATGAGCAGTTCTTC.

The V gene is TRBV6-2 or TRBV6-3, the J gene TRBJ1-5; 12 bases match TRBD1. The V segment lost 6 bases and the J segment 2 bases; nucleotides outside the gene matches: 11. The CDR3 is 18 amino acids. Germline V gene data show CDR1 as MNHEY and CDR2 as SVGEGT. CDR3 sequence (DNA): TGTGCCAGCAGCCCGTACCGGGACAGGGGGCTGGGCAATCAGCCCCAGCATTTT. Encoded protein: CASSPYRDRGLGNQPQHF.

The CDR3 protein is CASSLGINYGYTF. The CDR3 region has the DNA TGTGCCAGCTCTCTGGGGATTAACTATGGCTACACCTTC. V and J are TRBV7-2 and TRBJ1-2, with D unresolved. Looked up from germline, CDR1 is SGHTA and CDR2 is FQGNSA. This CDR3 contains 13 residues. Trimming left V 8 bases short and J 1 base short, with 11 bases between.

The chain combines TRBV3-1 (or the pseudogene TRBV3-2) with TRBJ2-5, with TRBD1 as a possible D gene (6 bases). The V gene lost 4 bases and the J gene lost 3 bases, with 12 bases spanning the gap. The CDR3 sequence is 14 residues long. Per the germline V gene, CDR1 is LGHDT and CDR2 is YNNKEL (reference sequence). Written as DNA, the CDR3 is TGTGCCAGCAGCCCCTTAGGGGGAGAAGAGACCCAGTACTTC. It translates to CASSPLGGEETQYF.

CDR3 region: CASSSVFVRVAYEQYF. The CDR3 region has the DNA TGTGCCAGCAGTTCGGTATTTGTAAGGGTTGCCTACGAGCAGTACTTC. This rearrangement joins TRBV6-2 or TRBV6-3 to TRBJ2-7; no clear D gene. Trimming took off 4 bases at V and 2 bases at J, with 18 bases between the two ends. Germline V CDR1 and CDR2: MNHEY, SVGEGT. The CDR3 covers 16 residues.

The J gene is TRBJ1-6, the V gene TRBV7-2; weak D call: TRBD1 (5 bases). The V gene's germline CDR1 is SGHTA and CDR2 FQGNSA. The CDR3 has 16 amino acids. V lost 1 base and J lost 5, with 12 bases in between. The CDR3 reads CASSLVGASDNSPLHF. CDR3 coding DNA: TGTGCCAGCAGCTTAGTAGGGGCGAGCGATAATTCACCCCTCCACTTT. Drawing the rest from reference TRBV7-2 and TRBJ1-6, the complete variable domain is GAGVSQSPSNKVTEKGKDVELRCDPISGHTALYWYRQSLGQGLEFLIYFQGNSAPDKSGLPSDRFSAERTGGSVSTLTIQRTQQEDSAVYLCASSLVGASDNSPLHFGNGTRLTVT.

The chain recombines TRBV25-1 with TRBJ1-6; D gene ambiguous. This CDR3 spans 17 amino acids. Trimming cost V 1 base and J 0 bases, with 10 bases left between them. Germline CDR1 MGHDK, CDR2 SYGVNS. The CDR3 bases are TGTGCCAGCAGTGAATCCGTTGGTTACTCCTATAATTCACCCCTCCACTTT. Amino acid sequence: CASSESVGYSYNSPLHF. The whole variable domain, filled in from reference TRBV25-1 and TRBJ1-6, reads EADIYQTPRYLVIGTGKKITLECSQTMGHDKMYWYQQDPGMELHLIHYSYGVNSTEKGDLSSESTVSRIRTEHFPLTLESARPSHTSQYLCASSESVGYSYNSPLHFGNGTRLTVT.

The chain recombines TRBV29-1 with TRBJ2-7; D is perhaps TRBD2 (5 bases). CDR3 length: 12 residues. Germline V gives CDR1 SQVTM, CDR2 ANQGSEA. V gave up 4 bases and J gave up 6 bases, with 13 bases separating them. The CDR3 region is CSVVAGRGEQYF. CDR3 sequence (DNA): TGCAGCGTTGTGGCAGGCCGGGGCGAGCAGTACTTC.

This clone was picked up a small number of times. The gene calls are TRBV12-2 and TRBJ2-5; the table's D call, TRBD2, has no DNA check behind it. TRBV12-2 is a listed pseudogene. The CDR3 totals 17 residues. The CDR3: CASRTGTSGENQETQYF. CDR3 DNA sequence: TGTGCAAGTCGAACCGGGACTAGCGGGGAAAACCAAGAGACCCAGTACTTC.

The chain recombines TRBV10-1 with TRBJ2-1, with 8 bases lining up with TRBD1. Germline CDR1 reads WNHNN; CDR2 reads SYGVQD (reference sequence). With 0 bases clipped from V and 2 bases from J, the junction kept 3 bases outside the gene matches. CDR3 length equals 16 residues. CDR3 amino acids: CASSESPGQAYNEQFF. CDR3 nucleotides: TGCGCCAGCAGTGAGTCACCGGGACAGGCCTACAATGAGCAGTTCTTC.

The chain couples TRBV11-3 to TRBJ2-7, with D maybe TRBD2 (6 bases). V was cut by 4 bases and J by 10 bases, with 17 bases left in between. Germline loops: CDR1 SGHNT, CDR2 YENEEA. The CDR3 extends over 13 amino acids. CDR3 DNA sequence: TGTGCCAGCAGCTATACCCACGGGACTCCTCAGTACTTC. This codes for CASSYTHGTPQYF.

This clone was detected only once. The chain recombines TRBV28 with TRBJ2-1; no clear D gene. Germline values: CDR1 MDHEN, CDR2 SYDVKM. With 6 bases removed from V and 8 bases from J, the gap between germline ends came to 8 bases. The CDR3 loop spans 11 amino acids. DNA of the CDR3: TGTGCCAGCAGACTCTGGGATGAGCAGTTCTTC. It yields the protein CASRLWDEQFF.

The chain is built from TRBV25-1 and TRBJ1-1; D unclear. The CDR3 consists of 13 residues. CDR1 is MGHDK, CDR2 SYGVNS, per germline. The V end lost 6 bases, the J end lost 3 bases, and 11 bases lay between the germline ends. CDR3: CASRAGSYTEAFF. The DNA of the CDR3 is TGTGCCAGCAGGGCCGGGTCCTACACTGAAGCTTTCTTT. Full variable domain (missing parts from reference TRBV25-1 and TRBJ1-1): EADIYQTPRYLVIGTGKKITLECSQTMGHDKMYWYQQDPGMELHLIHYSYGVNSTEKGDLSSESTVSRIRTEHFPLTLESARPSHTSQYLCASRAGSYTEAFFGQGTRLTVV.

The chain recombines TRBV2 with TRBJ2-1; possible D gene TRBD1, 6 bases. The CDR3 covers 15 residues. The germline CDR1 and CDR2 sequences are SNHLY and FYNNEI. The V gene lost 2 bases and the J gene lost 2 bases, with 10 bases spanning the gap. CDR3 loop: CASSEFQGPYNEQFF. CDR3 nucleotide sequence: TGTGCCAGCAGTGAATTTCAGGGGCCCTACAATGAGCAGTTCTTC.

V gene TRBV7-2 combines with J gene TRBJ1-5; no reliable D call. This CDR3 spans 14 amino acids. Trimming shortened V by 3 bases and J by 1 base, and 7 bases separated the two germline ends. Germline-derived CDR1 and CDR2 are SGHTA and FQGNSA. The CDR3 protein is CASSFRQSNQPQHF. CDR3 coding DNA: TGTGCCAGCAGCTTTAGGCAGAGCAATCAGCCCCAGCATTTT.

The chain couples TRBV5-1 to TRBJ2-4, with D perhaps matching TRBD1 or TRBD2 (5 bases each). Germline CDR1 is SGHRS and CDR2 is YFSETQ. The germline V and J ends were trimmed by 9 bases and 4 bases, with 23 bases remaining between them. There are 16 residues in the CDR3. CDR3 loop: CANTMWRQGLKNIQYF. CDR3 sequence (DNA): TGCGCCAACACAATGTGGAGGCAGGGATTAAAAAACATTCAGTACTTC.

The rearrangement links TRBV30 to TRBJ1-5; 7 bases are a match to TRBD1. CDR3 length equals 13 residues. Germline values: CDR1 GTSNPN, CDR2 SVGIG (reference sequence). The trim removed 3 bases at V and 7 bases at J, leaving 6 bases unmatched. This CDR3 is CAWSPYRGQPQHF. The CDR3 coding sequence is TGTGCCTGGAGCCCATACAGGGGACAGCCCCAGCATTTT.

This chain links TRBV12-5 with TRBJ2-1, with D unresolved. CDR1 and CDR2 (germline): LGHNT, FRNRAP. The CDR3 covers 17 residues. V was cut by 4 bases and J by 0 bases, with 16 bases left in between. Here the CDR3 reads CASGSMQRHYSYNEQFF. CDR3 nucleotide sequence: TGTGCTAGTGGTTCCATGCAGCGACATTACTCCTACAATGAGCAGTTCTTC.

This chain joins TRBV7-7 and TRBJ2-7; D gene unclear. Germline lookup yields CDR1 SSHAT and CDR2 FNYEAQ (reference sequence). Trimming removed 5 bases at V and 4 bases at J, with 18 bases between. CDR3 length: 15 residues. The CDR3 reads CASSGRGPLGYEQYF. The CDR3 DNA follows: TGTGCCAGCAGCGGCCGTGGCCCTCTTGGTTACGAGCAGTACTTC.

V gene TRBV5-1 combines with J gene TRBJ2-3; TRBD1 matches 10 bases. V lost 2 bases to trimming and J lost 0 bases; unmatched junction nucleotides: 9. CDR1 SGHRS and CDR2 YFSETQ come from the germline V gene. The CDR3 loop spans 18 amino acids. CDR3 DNA sequence: TGCGCCAGCAGCTTTGGGACAGGGGATCCCCTAAGCACAGATACGCAGTATTTT. Its translation: CASSFGTGDPLSTDTQYF.

The chain carries TRBV5-8 and TRBJ1-1; D possibly corresponds to TRBD1 (6 bases). There are 15 residues in the CDR3. Germline V lookup: CDR1 SGHTS, CDR2 YDEGEE. V lost 4 bases, J lost 3 bases, and 16 bases lay in between. CDR3: CASSLRQAGYTEAFF. The DNA for the CDR3 is TGTGCCAGCAGCCTCCGACAGGCTGGCTACACTGAAGCTTTCTTT.

This chain connects TRBV21-1 to TRBJ1-3. TRBV21-1 is labeled a pseudogene. The CDR3 length is 16 residues. DNA for the CDR3: TGTACCAGCAGCAAAGGTTTGCAACCGTCTGGAAACACCATATATTTT. This gives the protein CTSSKGLQPSGNTIYF.

This chain uses TRBV7-2 with TRBJ1-6; D uncertain. The V gene lost 1 base and the J gene lost 10 bases, with 8 bases spanning the gap. CDR1 is SGHTA and CDR2 is FQGNSA in the germline V gene. The CDR3 totals 13 residues. Here the CDR3 DNA reads TGTGCCAGCAGCTTAGGGGTAAACTCACCCCTCCACTTT. Translated, it gives CASSLGVNSPLHF.